One T cell receptor (beta chain) is described in this entry. V trimming: 7 bases; J trimming: 12 bases; junction bases outside the gene matches: 12. The CDR3 contains 13 residues. The sample belongs to a study of blood T cell repertoires in COVID-19. At the level of the study: Both acute and convalescent COVID-19 samples were obtained from the United States, Italy and Spain.

Sequenced by immunoSEQ multiplex PCR; TCRdb stores in-frame clones only, minus some. The table lists hundreds of thousands of clones, more than 85% of them singletons. The sequence came from a woman aged 60-70 years who had recovered from COVID-19. The chain is built from TRBV12-3 or TRBV12-4 and TRBJ2-1; TRBD2 matches 7 bases. Sequenced material: PBMCs or T cells enriched from blood (not recorded which). CDR3 amino acids: CASTLMGLAGQFF. CDR3 sequence (DNA): TGTGCCAGCACCCTTATGGGGTTAGCGGGGCAGTTCTTC.